The 8 T cell receptor beta chains below come from one sample, sequenced in a study of technical replicates of blood from several donors. TCRdb's table, derived via immunoSEQ multiplex PCR, lists solely in-frame clones and lacks some. The data show around 65,000 clones, around 88% seen once. Sequencing was carried out using PBMCs. These receptors all stem from a human donor in good health. Some clones in this sample may be carry-over from other donors' samples.

Only a few counts were recorded for this clone. The V call is TRBV6-1, the J call TRBJ2-7; 11 bases match TRBD2. J lost 3 bases, V lost 4 bases, and 8 bases had no gene match. CDR1 and CDR2 (germline): MNHNS, SASEGT. The CDR3 extends over 16 amino acids. CDR3 in DNA: TGTGCCAGCAGTGCACTAGCGGGGGAAAACCGCTACGAGCAGTACTTC. This codes for CASSALAGENRYEQYF.

The rearrangement joins TRBV7-2 to TRBJ2-3; TRBD2 matches at 9 bases. Trimming at V came to 5 bases and at J to 2 bases, leaving 5 bases not matched to a gene. CDR3 size: 15 residues. Germline CDR1 reads SGHTA; CDR2 reads FQGNSA. Written as DNA, the CDR3 is TGTGCCAGCAGCCATAGACTAGCGGACACAGATACGCAGTATTTT. This gives the protein CASSHRLADTDTQYF.

This chain uses TRBV6-1 with TRBJ2-3; 7 positions match TRBD2. V lost 4 bases to trimming and J lost 4 bases; unmatched junction nucleotides: 5. Germline CDR1 reads MNHNS; CDR2 reads SASEGT. CDR3 size: 14 residues. CDR3 coding DNA: TGTGCCAGCAGTGGGGGGGGGTTTCCAGATACGCAGTATTTT. It codes for CASSGGGFPDTQYF.

The V call is TRBV21-1, the J call TRBJ2-1; the table's TRBD2 call for D was not verified on the DNA. TRBV21-1 is recorded as a pseudogene. CDR3 length equals 16 residues. The CDR3 DNA reads as TGTGCCAGCAGCAAATGGGAGGGTCGCTCCTACAATGAGCAGTTCTTC. This sequence encodes CASSKWEGRSYNEQFF.

The V gene is TRBV7-9, the J gene TRBJ2-2; 8 bases agree with TRBD1. CDR3 length: 15 residues. With V trimmed by 7 bases and J by 4 bases, 8 bases remained unmatched. In germline, CDR1 is SEHNR, CDR2 FQNEAQ (reference sequence). CDR3: CASNPDRGPTGELFF. CDR3 coding DNA: TGTGCCAGCAACCCCGACAGGGGCCCCACCGGGGAGCTGTTTTTT.

The chain combines TRBV30 with TRBJ2-1, with 9 bases fitting TRBD2. This CDR3 region has 16 residues. Looked up from germline, CDR1 is GTSNPN and CDR2 is SVGIG (reference sequence). V was pared by 2 bases and J by 6 bases, with 11 bases of the junction left unmatched. The CDR3 DNA sequence: TGTGCCTGGAGTTTCTCTTTCAGGCGGGGGGGCAATGAGCAGTTCTTC. Protein sequence: CAWSFSFRRGGNEQFF.

The gene calls are TRBV7-9 and TRBJ2-2; possibly TRBD1 for D (6 bases). The V gene lost 8 bases and the J gene lost 4 bases, with 17 bases spanning the gap. The CDR3 has 15 amino acids. CDR1 is SEHNR and CDR2 is FQNEAQ in the germline V gene (reference sequence). CDR3 sequence: CASADWTVPTGELFF. DNA for the CDR3: TGTGCCAGCGCGGATTGGACAGTTCCCACCGGGGAGCTGTTTTTT.

This clone was observed a single time. The chain couples TRBV7-2 to TRBJ1-1; 7 bases match TRBD1. V was clipped by 1 base and J by 5 bases; unmatched bases: 4. The CDR3 loop spans 14 amino acids. Germline assignment: CDR1 SGHTA and CDR2 FQGNSA. This CDR3 reads CASSLVQGRTEAFF. CDR3 nucleotide sequence: TGTGCCAGCAGCTTAGTACAGGGGCGAACTGAAGCTTTCTTT.